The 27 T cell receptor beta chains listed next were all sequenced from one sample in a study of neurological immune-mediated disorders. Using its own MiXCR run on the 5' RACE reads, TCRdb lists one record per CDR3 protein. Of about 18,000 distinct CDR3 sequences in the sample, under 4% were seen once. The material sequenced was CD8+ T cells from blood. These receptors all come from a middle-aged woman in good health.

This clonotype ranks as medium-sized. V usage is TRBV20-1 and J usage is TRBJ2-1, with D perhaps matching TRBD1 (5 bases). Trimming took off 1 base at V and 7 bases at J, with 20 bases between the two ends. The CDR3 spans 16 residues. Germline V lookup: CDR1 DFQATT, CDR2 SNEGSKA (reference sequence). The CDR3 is CSARAQGAYDRNEQFF. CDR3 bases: TGCAGTGCTAGAGCCCAAGGGGCCTACGATAGGAATGAGCAGTTCTTC.

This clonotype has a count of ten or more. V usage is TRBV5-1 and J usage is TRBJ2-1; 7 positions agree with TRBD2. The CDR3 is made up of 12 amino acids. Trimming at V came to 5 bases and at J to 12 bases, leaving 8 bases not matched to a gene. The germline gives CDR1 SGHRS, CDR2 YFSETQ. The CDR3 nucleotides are TGCGCCAGCAGGTGGGGGACTAAGGGGCAGTTCTTC. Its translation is CASRWGTKGQFF.

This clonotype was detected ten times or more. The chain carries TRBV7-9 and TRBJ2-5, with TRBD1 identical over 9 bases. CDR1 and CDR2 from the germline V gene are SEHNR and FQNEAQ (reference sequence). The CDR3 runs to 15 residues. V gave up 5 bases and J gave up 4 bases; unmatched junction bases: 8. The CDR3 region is CASSPITTGGETQYF. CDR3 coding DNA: TGTGCCAGCAGCCCCATAACGACAGGGGGAGAGACCCAGTACTTC.

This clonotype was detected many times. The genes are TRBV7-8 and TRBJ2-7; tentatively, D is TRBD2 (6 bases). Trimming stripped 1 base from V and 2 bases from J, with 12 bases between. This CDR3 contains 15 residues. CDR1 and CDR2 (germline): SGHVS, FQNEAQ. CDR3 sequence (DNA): TGTGCCAGCAGCTTAGTCGGGGGAGCTGCCTACGAGCAGTACTTC. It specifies CASSLVGGAAYEQYF.

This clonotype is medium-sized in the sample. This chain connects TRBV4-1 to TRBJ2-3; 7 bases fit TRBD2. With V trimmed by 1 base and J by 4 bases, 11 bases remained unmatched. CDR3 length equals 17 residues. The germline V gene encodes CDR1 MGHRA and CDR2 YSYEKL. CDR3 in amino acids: CASSQVLRETLADTQYF. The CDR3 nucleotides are TGCGCCAGCAGCCAAGTATTGCGGGAGACTTTGGCAGATACGCAGTATTTT.

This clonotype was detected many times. The CDR3 region has the DNA TGTGCCAGCTTCGGCGGCTACGAGCAGTACTTC. Translating gives CASFGGYEQYF. This sequence joins TRBV25-1 and TRBJ2-7, with unresolved D. V was cut by 8 bases and J by 3 bases, with 8 bases left in between. CDR1 is MGHDK, CDR2 SYGVNS, per germline. The CDR3 is made up of 11 amino acids.

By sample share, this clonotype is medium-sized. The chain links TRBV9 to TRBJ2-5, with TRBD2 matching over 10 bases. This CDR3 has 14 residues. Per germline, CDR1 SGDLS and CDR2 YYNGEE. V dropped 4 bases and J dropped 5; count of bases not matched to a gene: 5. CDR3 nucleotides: TGTGCCAGCAGCCCTCGGACTAGCGGCGAGACCCAGTACTTC. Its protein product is CASSPRTSGETQYF. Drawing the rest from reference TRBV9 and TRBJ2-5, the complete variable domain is DSGVTQTPKHLITATGQRVTLRCSPRSGDLSVYWYQQSLDQGLQFLIQYYNGEERAKGNILERFSAQQFPDLHSELNLSSLELGDSALYFCASSPRTSGETQYFGPGTRLLVL.

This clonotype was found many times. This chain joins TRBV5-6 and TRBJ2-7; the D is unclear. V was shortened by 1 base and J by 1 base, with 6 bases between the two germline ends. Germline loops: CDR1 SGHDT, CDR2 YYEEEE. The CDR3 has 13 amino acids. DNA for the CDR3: TGTGCCAGCAGCTTGACAGTTTCCTACGAGCAGTACTTC. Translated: CASSLTVSYEQYF. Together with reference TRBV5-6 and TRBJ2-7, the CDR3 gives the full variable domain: DAGVTQSPTHLIKTRGQQVTLRCSPKSGHDTVSWYQQALGQGPQFIFQYYEEEERQRGNFPDRFSGHQFPNYSSELNVNALLLGDSALYLCASSLTVSYEQYFGPGTRLTVT.

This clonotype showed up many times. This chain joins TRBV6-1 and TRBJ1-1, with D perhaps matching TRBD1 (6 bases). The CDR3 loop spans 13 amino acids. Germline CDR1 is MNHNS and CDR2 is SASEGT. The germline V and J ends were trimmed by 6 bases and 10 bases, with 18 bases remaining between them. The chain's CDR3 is CASSGRDRSGAFF. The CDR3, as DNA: TGTGCCAGCAGCGGACGTGACAGGTCGGGAGCTTTCTTT.

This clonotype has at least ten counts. CDR3 nucleotides: TGTGCCAGCAGCCAAGGTCCACCCTACGAGCAGTACTTC. Its translation: CASSQGPPYEQYF. The genes are TRBV14 and TRBJ2-7; D remains ambiguous. Deletions cut 1 base from V and 2 bases from J, with 6 bases between. CDR3 length: 13 amino acids. From germline, CDR1 is SGHDN and CDR2 FVKESK.

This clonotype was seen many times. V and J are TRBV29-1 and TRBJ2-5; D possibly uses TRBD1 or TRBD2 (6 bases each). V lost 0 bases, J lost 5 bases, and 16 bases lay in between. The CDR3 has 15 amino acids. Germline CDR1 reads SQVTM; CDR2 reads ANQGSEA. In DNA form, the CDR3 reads TGCAGCGTTGAAGACTGGGGGGCCCAGGGCGAGACCCAGTACTTC. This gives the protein CSVEDWGAQGETQYF. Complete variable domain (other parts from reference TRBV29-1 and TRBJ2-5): SAVISQKPSRDICQRGTSLTIQCQVDSQVTMMFWYRQQPGQSLTLIATANQGSEATYESGFVIDKFPISRPNLTFSTLTVSNMSPEDSSIYLCSVEDWGAQGETQYFGPGTRLLVL.

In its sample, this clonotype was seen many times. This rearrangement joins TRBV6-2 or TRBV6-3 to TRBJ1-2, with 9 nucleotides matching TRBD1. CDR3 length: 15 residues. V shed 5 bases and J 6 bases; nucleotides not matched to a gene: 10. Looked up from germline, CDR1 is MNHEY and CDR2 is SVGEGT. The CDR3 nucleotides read TGTGCCAGCAGTCAGACCCGGGACAGGGAGGATGGCTACACCTTC. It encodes CASSQTRDREDGYTF.

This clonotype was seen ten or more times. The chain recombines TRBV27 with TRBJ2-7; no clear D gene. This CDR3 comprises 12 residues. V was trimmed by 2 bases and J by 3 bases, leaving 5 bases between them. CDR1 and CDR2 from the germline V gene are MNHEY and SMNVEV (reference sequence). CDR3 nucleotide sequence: TGTGCCAGCAGTTTAACGGGCTACGAGCAGTACTTC. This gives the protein CASSLTGYEQYF.

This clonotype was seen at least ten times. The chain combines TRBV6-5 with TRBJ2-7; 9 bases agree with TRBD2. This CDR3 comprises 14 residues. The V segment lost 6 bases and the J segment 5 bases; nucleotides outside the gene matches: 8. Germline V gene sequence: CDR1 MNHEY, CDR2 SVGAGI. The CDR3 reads CASSSSGEAHEQYF. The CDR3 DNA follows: TGTGCCAGCAGCTCTAGCGGGGAGGCCCACGAGCAGTACTTC.

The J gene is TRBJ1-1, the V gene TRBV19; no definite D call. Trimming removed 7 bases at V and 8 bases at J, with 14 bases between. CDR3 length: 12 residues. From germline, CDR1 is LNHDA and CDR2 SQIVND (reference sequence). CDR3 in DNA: TGTGCCAGTAAACGAGGCTGGCGGGAAGCTTTCTTT. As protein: CASKRGWREAFF.

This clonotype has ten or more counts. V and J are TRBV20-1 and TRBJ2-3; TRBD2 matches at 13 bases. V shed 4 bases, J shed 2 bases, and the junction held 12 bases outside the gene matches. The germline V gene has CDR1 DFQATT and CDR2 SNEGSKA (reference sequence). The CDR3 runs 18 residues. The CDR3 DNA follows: TGCAGTGCTATACTAGCGGGAGGGGATTACCGTGTCACAGATACGCAGTATTTT. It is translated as CSAILAGGDYRVTDTQYF.

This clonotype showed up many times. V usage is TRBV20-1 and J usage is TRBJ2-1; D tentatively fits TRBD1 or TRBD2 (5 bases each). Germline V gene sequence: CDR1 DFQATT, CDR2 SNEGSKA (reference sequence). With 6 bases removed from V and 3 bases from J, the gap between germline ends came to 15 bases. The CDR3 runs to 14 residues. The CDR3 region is CSALQGVRYNEQFF. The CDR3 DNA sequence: TGCAGTGCCCTGCAGGGAGTTCGCTACAATGAGCAGTTCTTC.

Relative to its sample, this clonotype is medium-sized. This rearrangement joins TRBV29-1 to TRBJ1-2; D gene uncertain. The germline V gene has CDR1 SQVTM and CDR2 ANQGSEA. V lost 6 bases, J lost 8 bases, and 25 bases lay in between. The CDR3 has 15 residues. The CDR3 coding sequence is TGCAGCGTCGAGCACCTAACGGGAGTCCCGGGAGGCTACACCTTC. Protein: CSVEHLTGVPGGYTF.

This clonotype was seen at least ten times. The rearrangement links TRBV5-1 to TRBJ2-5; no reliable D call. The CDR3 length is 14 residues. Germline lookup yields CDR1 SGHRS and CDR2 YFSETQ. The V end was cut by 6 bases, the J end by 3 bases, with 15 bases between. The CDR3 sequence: CASTDIRGKETQYF. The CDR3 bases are TGCGCCAGCACCGATATCCGAGGAAAAGAGACCCAGTACTTC. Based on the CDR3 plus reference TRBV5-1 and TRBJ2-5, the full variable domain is KAGVTQTPRYLIKTRGQQVTLSCSPISGHRSVSWYQQTPGQGLQFLFEYFSETQRNKGNFPGRFSGRQFSNSRSEMNVSTLELGDSALYLCASTDIRGKETQYFGPGTRLLVL.

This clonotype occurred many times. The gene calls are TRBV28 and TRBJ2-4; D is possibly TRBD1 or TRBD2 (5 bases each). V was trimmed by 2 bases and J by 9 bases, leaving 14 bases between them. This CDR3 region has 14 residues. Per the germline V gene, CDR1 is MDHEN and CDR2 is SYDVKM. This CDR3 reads CASSLGTAVFIQYF. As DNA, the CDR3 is TGTGCCAGCAGTTTAGGGACGGCCGTTTTCATTCAGTACTTC.

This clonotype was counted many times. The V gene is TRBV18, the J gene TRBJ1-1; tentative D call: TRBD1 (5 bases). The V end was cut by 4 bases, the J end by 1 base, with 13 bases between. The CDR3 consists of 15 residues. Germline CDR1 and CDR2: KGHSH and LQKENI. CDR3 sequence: CASSLRDGRNTEAFF. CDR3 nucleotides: TGTGCCAGCTCACTAAGGGACGGCCGGAACACTGAAGCTTTCTTT.

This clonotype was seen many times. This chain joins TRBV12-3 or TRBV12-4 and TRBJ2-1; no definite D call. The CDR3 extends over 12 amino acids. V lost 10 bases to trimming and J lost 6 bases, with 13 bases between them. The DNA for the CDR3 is TGTGCCATCAAAGTTTGGGGCAATGAGCAGTTCTTC. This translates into CAIKVWGNEQFF.

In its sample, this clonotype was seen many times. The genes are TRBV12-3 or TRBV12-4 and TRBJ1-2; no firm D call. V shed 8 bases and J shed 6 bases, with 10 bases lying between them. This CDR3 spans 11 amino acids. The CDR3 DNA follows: TGTGCCAGCCTCATAGGCGATGGCTACACCTTC. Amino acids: CASLIGDGYTF.

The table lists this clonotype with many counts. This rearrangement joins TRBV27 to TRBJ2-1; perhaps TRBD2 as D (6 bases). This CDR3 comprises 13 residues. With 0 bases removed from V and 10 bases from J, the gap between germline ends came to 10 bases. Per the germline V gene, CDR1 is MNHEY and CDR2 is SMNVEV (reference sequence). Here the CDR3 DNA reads TGTGCCAGCAGTTTATCGACGCGGGAAGAGCAGTTCTTC. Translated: CASSLSTREEQFF.

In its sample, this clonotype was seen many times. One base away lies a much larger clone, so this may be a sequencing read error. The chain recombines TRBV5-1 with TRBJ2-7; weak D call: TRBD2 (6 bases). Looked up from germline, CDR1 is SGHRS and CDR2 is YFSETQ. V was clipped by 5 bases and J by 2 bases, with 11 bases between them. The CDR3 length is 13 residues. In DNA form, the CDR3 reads TGCGCCAGCAGGAGCAGGAGGGCCTACGAGCAGTACTTC. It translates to CASRSRRAYEQYF.

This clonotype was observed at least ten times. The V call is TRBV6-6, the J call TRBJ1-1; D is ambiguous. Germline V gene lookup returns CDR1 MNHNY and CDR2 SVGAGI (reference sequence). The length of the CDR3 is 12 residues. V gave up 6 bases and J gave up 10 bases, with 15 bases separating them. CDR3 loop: CASSGLEEGAFF. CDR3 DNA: TGTGCCAGCAGCGGATTAGAGGAAGGAGCTTTCTTT.

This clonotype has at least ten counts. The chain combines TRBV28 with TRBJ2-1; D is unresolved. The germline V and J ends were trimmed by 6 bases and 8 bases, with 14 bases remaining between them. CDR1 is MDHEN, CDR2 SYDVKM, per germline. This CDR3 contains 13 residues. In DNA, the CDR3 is TGTGCCAGCAGCTACAACACCGGCCATGAGCAGTTCTTC. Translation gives CASSYNTGHEQFF.